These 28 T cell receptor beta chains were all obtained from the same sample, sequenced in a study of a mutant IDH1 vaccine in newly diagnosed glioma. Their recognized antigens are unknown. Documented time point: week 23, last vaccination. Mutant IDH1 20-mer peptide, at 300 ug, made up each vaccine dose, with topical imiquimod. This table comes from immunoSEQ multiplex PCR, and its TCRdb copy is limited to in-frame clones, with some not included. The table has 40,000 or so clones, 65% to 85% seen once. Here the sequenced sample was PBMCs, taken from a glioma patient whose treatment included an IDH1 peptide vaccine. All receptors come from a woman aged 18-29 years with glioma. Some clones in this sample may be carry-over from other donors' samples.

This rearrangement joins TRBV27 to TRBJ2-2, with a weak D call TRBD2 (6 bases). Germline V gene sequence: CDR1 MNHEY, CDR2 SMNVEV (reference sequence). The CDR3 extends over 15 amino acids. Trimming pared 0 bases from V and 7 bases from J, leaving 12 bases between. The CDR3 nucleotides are TGTGCCAGCAGTTTATCCCGAGTTAGCGGCGGGGAGCTGTTTTTT. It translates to CASSLSRVSGGELFF.

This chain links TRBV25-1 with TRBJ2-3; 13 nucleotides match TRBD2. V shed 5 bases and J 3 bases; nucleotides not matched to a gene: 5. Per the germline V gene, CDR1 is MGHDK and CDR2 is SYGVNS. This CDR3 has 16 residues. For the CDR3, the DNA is TGTGCCAGCAGTCCGGGACTAGCGGGATTAACAGATACGCAGTATTTT. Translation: CASSPGLAGLTDTQYF. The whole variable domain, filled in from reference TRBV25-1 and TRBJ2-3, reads EADIYQTPRYLVIGTGKKITLECSQTMGHDKMYWYQQDPGMELHLIHYSYGVNSTEKGDLSSESTVSRIRTEHFPLTLESARPSHTSQYLCASSPGLAGLTDTQYFGPGTRLTVL.

The CDR3 reads CASTTGASYNEQFF. The CDR3 nucleotides read TGTGCCTCCACGACGGGGGCCTCCTACAATGAGCAGTTCTTC. The chain has TRBV30 and TRBJ2-1; possibly TRBD1 or TRBD2 for D (6 bases each). The V gene lost 7 bases and the J gene lost 0 bases, with 13 bases spanning the gap. Germline values: CDR1 GTSNPN, CDR2 SVGIG (reference sequence). This CDR3 has 14 residues.

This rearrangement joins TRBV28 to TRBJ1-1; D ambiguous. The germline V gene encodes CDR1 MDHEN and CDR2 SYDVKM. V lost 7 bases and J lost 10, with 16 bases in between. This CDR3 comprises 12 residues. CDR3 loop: CASMVGSGRAFF. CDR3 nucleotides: TGTGCCAGCATGGTAGGGAGCGGGCGAGCTTTCTTT. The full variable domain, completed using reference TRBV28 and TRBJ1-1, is DVKVTQSSRYLVKRTGEKVFLECVQDMDHENMFWYRQDPGLGLRLIYFSYDVKMKEKGDIPEGYSVSREKKERFSLILESASTNQTSMYLCASMVGSGRAFFGQGTRLTVV.

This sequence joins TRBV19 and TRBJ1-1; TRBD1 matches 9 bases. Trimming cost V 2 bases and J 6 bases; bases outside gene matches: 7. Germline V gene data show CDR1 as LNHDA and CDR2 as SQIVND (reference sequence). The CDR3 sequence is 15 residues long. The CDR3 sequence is CASSIRDRDHPEAFF. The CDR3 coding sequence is TGTGCCAGTAGTATAAGGGACAGGGATCATCCTGAAGCTTTCTTT.

CDR3: CASSTHRDVYEKLFF. CDR3 DNA sequence: TGTGCCAGTAGTACCCACCGGGACGTCTATGAAAAACTGTTTTTT. This rearrangement joins TRBV19 to TRBJ1-4; a weak D match, TRBD1 (5 bases). The germline gives CDR1 LNHDA, CDR2 SQIVND (reference sequence). This CDR3 region has 15 residues. V gave up 4 bases and J gave up 6 bases, with 15 bases separating them.

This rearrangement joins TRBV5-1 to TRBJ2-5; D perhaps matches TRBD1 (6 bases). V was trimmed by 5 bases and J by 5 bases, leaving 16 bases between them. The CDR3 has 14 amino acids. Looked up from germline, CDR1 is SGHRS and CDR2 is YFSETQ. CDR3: CASRANRAPETQYF. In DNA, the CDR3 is TGCGCCAGCAGGGCTAACAGGGCCCCTGAGACCCAGTACTTC.

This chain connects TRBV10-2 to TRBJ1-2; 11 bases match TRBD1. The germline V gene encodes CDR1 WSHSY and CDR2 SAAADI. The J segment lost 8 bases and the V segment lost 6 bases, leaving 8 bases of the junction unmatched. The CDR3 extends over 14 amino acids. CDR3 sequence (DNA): TGCGCCAGCAGGGACAGGGGGCGCCTGGGCGGCTACACCTTC. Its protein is CASRDRGRLGGYTF.

The CDR3 region has the DNA TGTGCCAGCACCGAATCCGGGACTAGCGGGAGAAATGAGCAGTTCTTC. Its translation is CASTESGTSGRNEQFF. V usage is TRBV7-2 and J usage is TRBJ2-1, with 14 bases matching TRBD2. The CDR3 loop spans 16 amino acids. The J segment lost 7 bases and the V segment lost 7 bases, leaving 9 bases of the junction unmatched. Germline loops: CDR1 SGHTA, CDR2 FQGNSA. Full variable domain (missing parts from reference TRBV7-2 and TRBJ2-1): GAGVSQSPSNKVTEKGKDVELRCDPISGHTALYWYRQSLGQGLEFLIYFQGNSAPDKSGLPSDRFSAERTGGSVSTLTIQRTQQEDSAVYLCASTESGTSGRNEQFFGPGTRLTVL.

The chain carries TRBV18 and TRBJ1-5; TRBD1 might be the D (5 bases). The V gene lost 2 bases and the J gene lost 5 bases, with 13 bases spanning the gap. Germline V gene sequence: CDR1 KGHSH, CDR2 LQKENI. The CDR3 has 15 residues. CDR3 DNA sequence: TGTGCCAGCTCACCAGAGCAGGGTTCGGATCAGCCCCAGCATTTT. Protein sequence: CASSPEQGSDQPQHF.

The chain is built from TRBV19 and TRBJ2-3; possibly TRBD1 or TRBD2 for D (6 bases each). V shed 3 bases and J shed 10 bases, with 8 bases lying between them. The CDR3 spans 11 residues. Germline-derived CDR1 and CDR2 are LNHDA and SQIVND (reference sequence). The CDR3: CASSMGGAQYF. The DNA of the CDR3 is TGTGCCAGTAGTATGGGGGGCGCGCAGTATTTT.

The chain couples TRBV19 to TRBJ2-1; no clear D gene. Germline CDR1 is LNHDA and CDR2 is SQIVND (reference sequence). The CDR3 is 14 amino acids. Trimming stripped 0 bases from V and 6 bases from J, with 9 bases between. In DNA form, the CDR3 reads TGTGCCAGTAGTATAGAGTTCGGACCCAATGAGCAGTTCTTC. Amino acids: CASSIEFGPNEQFF.

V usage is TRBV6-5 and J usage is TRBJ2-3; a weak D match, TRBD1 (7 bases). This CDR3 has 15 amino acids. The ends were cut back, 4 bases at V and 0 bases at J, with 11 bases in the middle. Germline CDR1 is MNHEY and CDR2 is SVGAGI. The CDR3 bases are TGTGCCAGCAGTTTCTCAGGGGGGAGCACAGATACGCAGTATTTT. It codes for CASSFSGGSTDTQYF.

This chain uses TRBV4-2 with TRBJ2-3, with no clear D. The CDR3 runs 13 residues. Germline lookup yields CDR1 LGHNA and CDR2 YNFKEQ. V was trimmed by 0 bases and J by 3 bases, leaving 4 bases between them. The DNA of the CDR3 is TGTGCCAGCAGCCAAGAATTTACAGATACGCAGTATTTT. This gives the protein CASSQEFTDTQYF.

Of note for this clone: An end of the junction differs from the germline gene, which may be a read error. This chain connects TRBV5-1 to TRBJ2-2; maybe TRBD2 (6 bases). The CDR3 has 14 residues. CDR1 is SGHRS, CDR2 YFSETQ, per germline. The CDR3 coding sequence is TGCGCCACCAGCAGGGCGGGATCCACCGGGGAGCTGTTTTTT. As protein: CATSRAGSTGELFF.

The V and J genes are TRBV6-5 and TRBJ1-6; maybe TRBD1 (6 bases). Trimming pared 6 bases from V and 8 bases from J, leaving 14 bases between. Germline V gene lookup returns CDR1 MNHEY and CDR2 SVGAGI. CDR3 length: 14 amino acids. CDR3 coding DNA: TGTGCCAGCAGAAACAGGGTTGGGCATTCACCCCTCCACTTT. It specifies CASRNRVGHSPLHF.

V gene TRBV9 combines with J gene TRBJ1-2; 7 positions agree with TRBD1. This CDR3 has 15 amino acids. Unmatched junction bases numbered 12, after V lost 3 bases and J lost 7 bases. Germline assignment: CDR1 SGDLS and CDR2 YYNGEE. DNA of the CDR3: TGTGCCAGCAGCGAGTACAGGGGCGGTAAAGGTGGCTACACCTTC. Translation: CASSEYRGGKGGYTF.

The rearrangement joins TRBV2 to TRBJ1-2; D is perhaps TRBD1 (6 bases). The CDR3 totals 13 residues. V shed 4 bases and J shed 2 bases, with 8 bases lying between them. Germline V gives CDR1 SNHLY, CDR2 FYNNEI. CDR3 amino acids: CASSATGNYGYTF. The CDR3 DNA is TGTGCCAGCAGTGCCACAGGGAACTATGGCTACACCTTC. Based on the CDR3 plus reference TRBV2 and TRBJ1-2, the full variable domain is EPEVTQTPSHQVTQMGQEVILRCVPISNHLYFYWYRQILGQKVEFLVSFYNNEISEKSEIFDDQFSVERPDGSNFTLKIRSTKLEDSAMYFCASSATGNYGYTFGSGTRLTVV.

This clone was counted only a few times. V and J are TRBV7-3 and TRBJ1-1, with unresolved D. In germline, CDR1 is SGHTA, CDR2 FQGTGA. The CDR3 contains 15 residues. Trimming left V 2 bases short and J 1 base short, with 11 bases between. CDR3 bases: TGTGCCAGCAGCTTACTCGCTGAAAAGAACACTGAAGCTTTCTTT. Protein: CASSLLAEKNTEAFF.

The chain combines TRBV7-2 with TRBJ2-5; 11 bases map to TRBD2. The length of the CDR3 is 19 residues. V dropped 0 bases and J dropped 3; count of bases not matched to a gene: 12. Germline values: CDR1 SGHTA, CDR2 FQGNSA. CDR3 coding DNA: TGTGCCAGCAGCTTAGCCGGGCCTTATAGCGGGGGGGGAAAAGAGACCCAGTACTTC. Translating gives CASSLAGPYSGGGKETQYF.

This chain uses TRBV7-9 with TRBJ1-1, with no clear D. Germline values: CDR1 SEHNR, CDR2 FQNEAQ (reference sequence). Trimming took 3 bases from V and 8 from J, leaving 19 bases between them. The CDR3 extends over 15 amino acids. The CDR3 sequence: CASSFGTEGRLEAFF. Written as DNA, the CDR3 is TGTGCCAGCAGCTTTGGAACAGAAGGAAGATTGGAAGCTTTCTTT.

CDR3 nucleotides: TGTGCCAGCCAGTCCCCCGTCGGACTAGCGGATTACAATGAGCAGTTCTTC. Translated, it gives CASQSPVGLADYNEQFF. The chain joins TRBV2 to TRBJ2-1; 10 nucleotides agree with TRBD2. After removal of 8 bases from V and 4 bases from J, the junction contained 14 bases not matched to a gene. This CDR3 has 17 residues. The germline CDR1 and CDR2 sequences are SNHLY and FYNNEI.

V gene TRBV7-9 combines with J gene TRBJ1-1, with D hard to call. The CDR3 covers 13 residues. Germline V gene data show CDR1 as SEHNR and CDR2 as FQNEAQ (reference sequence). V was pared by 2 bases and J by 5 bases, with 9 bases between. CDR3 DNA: TGTGCCAGCAGCTTACTTAGGGAAACTGAAGCTTTCTTT. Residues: CASSLLRETEAFF.

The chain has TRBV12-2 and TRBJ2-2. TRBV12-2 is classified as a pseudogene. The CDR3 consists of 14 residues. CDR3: CASRYRGVTGELFF. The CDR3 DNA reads TGTGCAAGTCGCTACAGAGGGGTCACCGGGGAGCTGTTTTTT.

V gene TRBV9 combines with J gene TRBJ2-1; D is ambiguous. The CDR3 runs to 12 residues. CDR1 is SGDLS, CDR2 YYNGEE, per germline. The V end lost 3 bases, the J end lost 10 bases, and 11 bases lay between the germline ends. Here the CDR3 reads CASSGQVQEQFF. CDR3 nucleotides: TGTGCCAGCAGCGGGCAGGTGCAGGAGCAGTTCTTC.

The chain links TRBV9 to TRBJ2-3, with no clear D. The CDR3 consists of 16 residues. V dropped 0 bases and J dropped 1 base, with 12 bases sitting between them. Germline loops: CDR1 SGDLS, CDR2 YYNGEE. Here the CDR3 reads CASSVEATARTDTQYF. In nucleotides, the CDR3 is TGTGCCAGCAGCGTAGAAGCGACGGCCCGCACAGATACGCAGTATTTT.

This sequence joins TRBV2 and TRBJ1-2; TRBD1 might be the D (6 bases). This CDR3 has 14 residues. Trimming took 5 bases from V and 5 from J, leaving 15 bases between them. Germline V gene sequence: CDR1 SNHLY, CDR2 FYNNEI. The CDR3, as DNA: TGTGCCAGCAGTCCTACAGGGTCTGAGTATGGCTACACCTTC. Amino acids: CASSPTGSEYGYTF. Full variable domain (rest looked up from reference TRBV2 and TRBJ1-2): EPEVTQTPSHQVTQMGQEVILRCVPISNHLYFYWYRQILGQKVEFLVSFYNNEISEKSEIFDDQFSVERPDGSNFTLKIRSTKLEDSAMYFCASSPTGSEYGYTFGSGTRLTVV.

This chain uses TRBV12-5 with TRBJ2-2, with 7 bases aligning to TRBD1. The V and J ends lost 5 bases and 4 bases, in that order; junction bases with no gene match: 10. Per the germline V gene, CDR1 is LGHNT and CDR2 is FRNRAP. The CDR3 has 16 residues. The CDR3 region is CASGPLRGGGTGELFF. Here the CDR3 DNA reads TGTGCTAGTGGTCCCCTCCGAGGGGGCGGCACCGGGGAGCTGTTTTTT.